The 19 T cell receptor beta chains reported below all come from one sample, sequenced in a study. TCRdb called the 5' RACE reads again in MiXCR, with one record for every CDR3 protein. The sample carries roughly 38,000 distinct CDR3 sequences, under 20% recorded once. The sequenced sample consisted of naive CD4+ T cells sorted from a lymph node. Subset meaning: naive CD4+ T cells, CD4+CD45RA+CD25-. Receptor source: a female donor with breast cancer.

The J gene is TRBJ2-7, the V gene TRBV7-8; D is undetermined. V gave up 6 bases and J gave up 0 bases, with 15 bases separating them. There are 15 residues in the CDR3. CDR1 SGHVS and CDR2 FQNEAQ come from the germline V gene. CDR3 sequence reads: CASRLGHGPSYEQYF. In DNA, the CDR3 is TGTGCCAGCAGACTTGGCCACGGACCCTCCTACGAGCAGTACTTC.

Many counts were recorded for this clonotype. V usage is TRBV15 and J usage is TRBJ1-4; TRBD1 is a possible D gene (6 bases). The V end was cut by 2 bases, the J end by 6 bases, with 16 bases between. This CDR3 spans 16 amino acids. Germline values: CDR1 LNHNV, CDR2 YYDKDF (reference sequence). The CDR3 reads CATSRTLGGVDEKLFF. In DNA, the CDR3 is TGTGCCACCAGCAGAACCCTAGGGGGGGTTGATGAAAAACTGTTTTTT. The whole variable domain, filled in from reference TRBV15 and TRBJ1-4, reads DAMVIQNPRYQVTQFGKPVTLSCSQTLNHNVMYWYQQKSSQAPKLLFHYYDKDFNNEADTPDNFQSRRPNTSFCFLDIRSPGLGDTAMYLCATSRTLGGVDEKLFFGSGTQLSVL.

The chain couples TRBV7-2 to TRBJ1-1, with D possibly TRBD1 on 6 matching bases. V lost 8 bases to trimming and J lost 4 bases, with 14 bases between them. This CDR3 is 13 amino acids long. Germline V gene lookup returns CDR1 SGHTA and CDR2 FQGNSA. The CDR3 DNA is TGTGCCAGCGGAGATCGGACAGCCACTGAAGCTTTCTTT. Encoded protein: CASGDRTATEAFF.

In its sample, this clonotype was seen a few times. The V and J genes are TRBV7-2 and TRBJ2-3; the D gene is possibly TRBD1 (6 bases). With 2 bases removed from V and 4 bases from J, the gap between germline ends came to 19 bases. The CDR3 totals 17 residues. Germline V gives CDR1 SGHTA, CDR2 FQGNSA. The CDR3 nucleotides read TGTGCCAGCAGCTTACGTCCAGGGGACACAAAGTCAGATACGCAGTATTTT. Residues: CASSLRPGDTKSDTQYF.

This clonotype was counted a few times. CDR3 loop: CSARDQKKGEAFF. The DNA of the CDR3 is TGCAGTGCTAGAGATCAGAAAAAGGGGGAAGCTTTCTTT. The chain combines TRBV20-1 with TRBJ1-1, with D perhaps matching TRBD1 (5 bases). This CDR3 is 13 amino acids long. CDR1 DFQATT and CDR2 SNEGSKA come from the germline V gene (reference sequence). The ends were cut back, 0 bases at V and 8 bases at J, with 13 bases in the middle.

This clonotype was observed at least ten times. This chain connects TRBV24-1 to TRBJ2-3, with D tentatively TRBD2 (5 bases). The ends were cut back, 4 bases at V and 6 bases at J, with 10 bases in the middle. The germline CDR1 and CDR2 sequences are KGHDR and SFDVKD. CDR3 length: 13 residues. The CDR3 reads CATSEEVVDTQYF. Written as DNA, the CDR3 is TGTGCCACCAGTGAGGAGGTCGTGGATACGCAGTATTTT.

This clonotype has more than one count but fewer than ten. The chain links TRBV20-1 to TRBJ1-2; 8 bases agree with TRBD1. The CDR3 contains 15 residues. V trimming: 1 base; J trimming: 1 base; junction bases outside the gene matches: 5. CDR1 and CDR2 (germline): DFQATT, SNEGSKA (reference sequence). CDR3 amino acids: CSARGGTGDNYGYTF. As DNA, the CDR3 is TGCAGTGCTAGAGGGGGGACAGGTGATAACTATGGCTACACCTTC.

The sample holds a few counts of this clonotype. The rearrangement uses TRBV7-9 and TRBJ2-5, with TRBD2 matching 9 bases. The CDR3 is 15 amino acids. V was clipped by 5 bases and J by 5 bases; unmatched bases: 9. Germline CDR1 reads SEHNR; CDR2 reads FQNEAQ (reference sequence). The DNA of the CDR3 is TGTGCCAGCAGCCTCATAGCGGGAGACACTGAGACCCAGTACTTC. Translating gives CASSLIAGDTETQYF.

This rearrangement joins TRBV5-1 to TRBJ2-5; no definite D call. Trimming pared 0 bases from V and 1 base from J, leaving 7 bases between. Germline loops: CDR1 SGHRS, CDR2 YFSETQ. The CDR3 length is 14 residues. In DNA form, the CDR3 reads TGCGCCAGCAGCTTGGCCGACTTCCAAGAGACCCAGTACTTC. Its translation: CASSLADFQETQYF.

V gene TRBV7-3 combines with J gene TRBJ2-7; 8 bases are shared with TRBD1. V trimming: 3 bases; J trimming: 8 bases; junction bases outside the gene matches: 9. The CDR3 spans 14 residues. Germline values: CDR1 SGHTA, CDR2 FQGTGA. The DNA of the CDR3 is TGTGCCAGCAGCTTGGGGGGACAGGCGTCCCAGCAGTACTTC. It yields the protein CASSLGGQASQQYF.

This clonotype occurred a few times. This rearrangement joins TRBV20-1 to TRBJ1-5, with D possibly TRBD1 on 6 matching bases. V was clipped by 6 bases and J by 3 bases, with 18 bases between them. The CDR3 contains 15 residues. Germline V CDR1 and CDR2: DFQATT, SNEGSKA (reference sequence). CDR3: CSAIGQSRLNQPQHF. The CDR3 DNA reads as TGCAGTGCCATTGGACAGTCGCGCCTCAATCAGCCCCAGCATTTT.

The chain combines TRBV5-1 with TRBJ2-4; weak D call: TRBD2 (6 bases). V dropped 8 bases and J dropped 9 bases, with 18 bases sitting between them. Germline V gene lookup returns CDR1 SGHRS and CDR2 YFSETQ. The CDR3 covers 13 residues. Here the CDR3 DNA reads TGCGCCAGTTCAGGAGAAACCGGGGGCATTCAGTACTTC. Translating it yields CASSGETGGIQYF.

In its sample, this clonotype was seen a few times. The chain employs TRBV25-1 and TRBJ1-3; TRBD1 might be the D (6 bases). From germline, CDR1 is MGHDK and CDR2 SYGVNS. This CDR3 has 15 residues. V dropped 7 bases and J dropped 0 bases, with 13 bases sitting between them. The CDR3 DNA follows: TGTGCCAGCACCGACGGGGACAACTCTGGAAACACCATATATTTT. Amino acid sequence: CASTDGDNSGNTIYF. Supplemented by reference TRBV25-1 and TRBJ1-3, the full variable domain reads EADIYQTPRYLVIGTGKKITLECSQTMGHDKMYWYQQDPGMELHLIHYSYGVNSTEKGDLSSESTVSRIRTEHFPLTLESARPSHTSQYLCASTDGDNSGNTIYFGEGSWLTVV.

The chain couples TRBV30 to TRBJ1-4; no firm D call. Germline V CDR1 and CDR2: GTSNPN, SVGIG (reference sequence). V shed 1 base and J shed 0 bases, with 9 bases lying between them. This CDR3 is built from 15 residues. The CDR3 DNA is TGTGCCTGGAGTGGAGACGGGGCAACTAATGAAAAACTGTTTTTT. This translates into CAWSGDGATNEKLFF.

This clonotype was seen ten or more times. The V and J genes are TRBV12-3 or TRBV12-4 and TRBJ1-2; no clear D gene. Trimming cost V 3 bases and J 7 bases, with 6 bases left between them. The length of the CDR3 is 11 residues. CDR3 protein: CASSFGSGYTF. The CDR3 DNA is TGTGCCAGCAGTTTCGGGAGTGGCTACACCTTC.

This clonotype was seen only a few times. DNA of the CDR3: TGTGCCATCAGGGGGGATGGCCAGGCAGTTGGCTACACCTTC. The encoded protein is CAIRGDGQAVGYTF. The J gene is TRBJ1-2, the V gene TRBV10-3, with D maybe TRBD1 (5 bases). CDR1 and CDR2 from the germline V gene are ENHRY and SYGVKD. V lost 6 bases to trimming and J lost 7 bases, with 18 bases between them. CDR3 length: 14 amino acids.

This chain joins TRBV3-1 and TRBJ1-2; D uncertain. Germline CDR1 and CDR2: LGHDT and YNNKEL (reference sequence). V lost 0 bases and J lost 7, with 9 bases in between. CDR3 length: 13 amino acids. The CDR3 protein is CASSQEYSPGYTF. The CDR3 DNA reads as TGTGCCAGCAGCCAAGAATATTCGCCTGGCTACACCTTC.

This clonotype showed up just a few times. The J gene is TRBJ1-4, the V gene TRBV12-3 or TRBV12-4, with TRBD1 matching over 8 bases. With 5 bases clipped from V and 4 bases from J, the junction kept 6 bases outside the gene matches. The CDR3 spans 15 residues. Here the CDR3 DNA reads TGTGCCAGCAGTCCCACAGGGGGAGATAATGAAAAACTGTTTTTT. Amino acids: CASSPTGGDNEKLFF.

As to this clonotype: A junction boundary mismatches the germline segment, possibly from a read error. V and J are TRBV7-3 and TRBJ2-5; TRBD2 might be the D (6 bases). Germline CDR1 SGHTA, CDR2 FQGTGA. The CDR3 extends over 15 amino acids. The CDR3 region is CASRLGGAKSETQYF. As DNA, the CDR3 is TGTGCCAGCCGCTTAGGCGGGGCAAAATCAGAGACCCAGTACTTC.